One and the same sample provided the 2 T cell receptor beta chains below, sequenced in a study of T cells in Graves' hyperthyroidism and ophthalmopathy. Amplification of TCR beta CDR3 regions used RNA as the template. During a first-round RT-PCR of the TCR CDR3, the HTBI primer set was used. TCRdb analysed the multiplex PCR reads with MiXCR anew, one entry per CDR3 protein. This sample yields around 800,000 distinct CDR3 sequences, of which 38% are seen a single time; over 8% belongs to the top ten. Sequenced: blood. The source is a man between 18 and 29 years old with Graves' hyperthyroidism.

Many counts were recorded for this clonotype. The CDR3: CSVEGWGNEQYF. CDR3 nucleotides: TGCAGCGTTGAGGGCTGGGGGAACGAGCAGTACTTC. V gene TRBV29-1 combines with J gene TRBJ2-7; tentatively, D is TRBD1 or TRBD2 (5 bases each). V dropped 3 bases and J dropped 5 bases, with 11 bases sitting between them. Germline CDR1 is SQVTM and CDR2 is ANQGSEA. The CDR3 runs 12 residues.

This clonotype was observed many times. V usage is TRBV7-6 and J usage is TRBJ1-1; 12 nucleotides line up with TRBD1. The J segment lost 10 bases and the V segment lost 5 bases, leaving 8 bases of the junction unmatched. This CDR3 is 14 amino acids long. Looked up from germline, CDR1 is SGHVS and CDR2 is FNYEAQ. As DNA, the CDR3 is TGTGCCAGCAGCACCGGGACAGGGGGCGCGATAGCTTTCTTT. Translated, it gives CASSTGTGGAIAFF.